The 3 T cell receptor beta chains presented below share a single source sample, sequenced in a study of blood T cell repertoires in COVID-19. Libraries were prepared by immunoSEQ multiplex PCR; TCRdb keeps only in-frame clonotypes and omits some of them. In the table there are some 350,000 clones, more than 75% of which are singletons. Material: peripheral blood. The receptors stem from a woman aged 50 to 65 with COVID-19, enrolled during active disease.

The chain employs TRBV5-4 and TRBJ1-1; D gene ambiguous. The CDR3 is 14 amino acids. Trimming left V 0 bases short and J 4 bases short, with 10 bases between. The germline V gene has CDR1 SGHNT and CDR2 YYREEE (reference sequence). In nucleotides, the CDR3 is TGTGCCAGCAGCTTGGCCGGAGGTTTCACTGAAGCTTTCTTT. It codes for CASSLAGGFTEAFF.

The chain links TRBV18 to TRBJ1-6, with TRBD1 matching over 8 bases. CDR3 size: 17 residues. Germline CDR1 and CDR2: KGHSH and LQKENI. The V gene end was trimmed by 6 bases and the J gene end by 8 bases; junction bases not matched to a gene: 15. The CDR3 loop is CASSPTGVGVGDSPLHF. CDR3 in DNA: TGTGCCAGCTCGCCGACAGGGGTAGGCGTGGGAGATTCACCCCTCCACTTT.

For the CDR3, the DNA is TGTGCCTGGAGTGTAAGCCGGAACTATGGCTACACCTTC. Its translation is CAWSVSRNYGYTF. The chain is built from TRBV30 and TRBJ1-2, with no clear D. Germline V gene sequence: CDR1 GTSNPN, CDR2 SVGIG (reference sequence). This CDR3 is built from 13 residues. V dropped 0 bases and J dropped 2 bases, with 7 bases sitting between them.